This entry is about one T cell receptor (beta chain). Under the authors' procedure: Cell counts per sample came from amplifying reference gene primers. Sequenced by immunoSEQ multiplex PCR; TCRdb stores in-frame clones only, minus some. The DNA was the basis for D and trimming; V, J and clone size are from that table. The repertoire includes about 490,000 clones, approximately 85% of them detected once, and approximately 2.9% sits in the top ten. V was trimmed by 0 bases and J by 5 bases, leaving 12 bases between them. The CDR3 sequence is 14 residues long. Per the germline V gene, CDR1 is SGDLS and CDR2 is YYNGEE. This entry comes from a study of blood T cell repertoires in COVID-19. Study as a whole: Samples of COVID-19 (acute and convalescent) were obtained from the United States, Italy and Spain. The cDNA or gDNA used as material had been derived from T cells, B-cell-depleted T cells, or PBMCs.

The J gene is TRBJ2-7, the V gene TRBV9; D unclear. The sequence derives from a human donor in a cohort sampled during active COVID-19. The sequenced material came from peripheral blood. The CDR3 loop reads CASSVEAERNEQYF. CDR3 in DNA: TGTGCCAGCAGCGTAGAGGCAGAGCGAAACGAGCAGTACTTC.